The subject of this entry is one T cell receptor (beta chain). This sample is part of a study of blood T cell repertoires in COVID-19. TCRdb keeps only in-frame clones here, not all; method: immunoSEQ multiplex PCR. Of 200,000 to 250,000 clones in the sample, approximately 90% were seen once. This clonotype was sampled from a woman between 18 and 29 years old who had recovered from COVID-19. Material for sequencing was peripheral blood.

In nucleotides, the CDR3 is TGTGCCAGCAGCACCGGGACTAGCGGGACCTACGAGCAGTACTTC. This encodes CASSTGTSGTYEQYF. V usage is TRBV5-5 and J usage is TRBJ2-7; TRBD2 matches 13 bases. Per germline, CDR1 SGHKS and CDR2 YYEKEE (reference sequence). The CDR3 contains 15 residues. V was clipped by 4 bases and J by 2 bases; unmatched bases: 3.